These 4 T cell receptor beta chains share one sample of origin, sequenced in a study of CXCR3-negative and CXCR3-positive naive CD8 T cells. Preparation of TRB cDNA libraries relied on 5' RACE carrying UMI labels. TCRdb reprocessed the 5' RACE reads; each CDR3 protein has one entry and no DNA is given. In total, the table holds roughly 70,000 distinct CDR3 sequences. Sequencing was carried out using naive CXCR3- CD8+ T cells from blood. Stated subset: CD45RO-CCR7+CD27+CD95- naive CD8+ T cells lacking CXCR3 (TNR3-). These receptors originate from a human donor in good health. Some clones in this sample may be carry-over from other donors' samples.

CDR3 region: CASAASLNTEAFF. The rearrangement joins TRBV21-1 to TRBJ1-1; TCRdb calls TRBD1, which cannot be checked without DNA. TRBV21-1 represents a pseudogene. The CDR3 is made up of 13 amino acids.

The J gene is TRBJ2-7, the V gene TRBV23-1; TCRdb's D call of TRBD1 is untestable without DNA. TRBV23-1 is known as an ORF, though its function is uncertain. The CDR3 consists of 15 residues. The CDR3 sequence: CASVLTGTGDDEQYF.

CDR3 amino acids: CASTSRLLVSTEQFF. This chain connects TRBV12-3 or TRBV12-4 to TRBJ2-1; TCRdb calls TRBD2, which cannot be checked without DNA. This CDR3 contains 15 residues.

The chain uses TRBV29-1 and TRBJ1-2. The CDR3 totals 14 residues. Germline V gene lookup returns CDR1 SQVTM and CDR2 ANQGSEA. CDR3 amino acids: CSVEPMEEHHGYTF.